Reported below is one TCR beta chain. Its antigen is currently not known. No quality values exist for individual bases; no much larger clone is one base distant. TCRbeta CDR3 regions were amplified from genomic DNA by means of the immunoSEQ Assay, a bias-controlled multiplex PCR. In the original analysis: Within the assay, amplification of reference gene primers was used to estimate how many nucleated cells each sample contained. To quantify the absolute abundance of each unique TCRbeta CDR3 rearrangement, sequence reads were collapsed and filtered. For each sample, productive Simpson clonality was calculated by taking the square root of Simpson's diversity index across productive rearrangements. The table comes from immuneACCESS by way of TCRdb, which keeps in-frame sequences with V and J called. Part of the clones is missing from these tables; in studies checked, under half for an unresolved V gene and the rest for unknown reasons. For V, J and clone size, that table is used; D and trimming come from the DNA. Counted in this sample were 100,000 to 150,000 clones; approximately 88% of them appeared once. The ten largest clones take up about a tenth of the sample.

Each collaborating institution followed its own protocols to collect whole blood in K2EDTA tubes. Collaborator samples were shipped for TCRbeta analysis as frozen whole blood, isolated PBMCs, or DNA extracted from either sample type. The data derive from a study of blood T cell repertoires in COVID-19 (TCRdb year 2020). Regarding the research as a whole: Samples covering the acute and convalescent phases of COVID-19 were provided by collaborators in the United States, Italy and Spain. The repertoires were made available in a free public database intended to serve as a resource for research on the immune response to SARS-CoV-2. The dataset comprised deeply sampled blood TCRbeta repertoires from subjects exposed to, actively infected with, or recovered from COVID-19. The samples were drawn from the first 160 participants of the ongoing ImmuneRACE study and from some 1,300 subjects provided by 6 global collaborators. Where HLA class I and class II types were available, the types were taken from metadata supplied by the sample provider, not from assay-based typing. The material from the prospective study consisted of cDNA or gDNA derived from T cells, B-cell-depleted T cells, or PBMCs. Nearly every sample came with metadata listing a de-identified subject ID, COVID-19 status, age in years and sex. Beyond this particular receptor, the publication reports: Clinical and demographic metadata were provided uncurated, with the amount varying by source and participant.

The cysteine opens and the phenylalanine closes a CDR3 of 14 amino acids. The only DNA kept is the CDR3, 42 bases in frame from the first base. The germline V end is reduced by 3 bases and the J end by 5 bases; junction bases left unmatched: 4. CDR1 and CDR2 are drawn from the germline V gene: LGHNA, YNFKEQ. The chain joins TRBV4-2 to TRBJ1-1, with 9 junctional bases fitting TRBD1. Sequenced sample: peripheral blood. The TCR sequence derives from a man in his forties or fifties with acute or convalescent COVID-19. CDR3 sequence: CASSHGTGRTEAFF. The DNA sequence reads TGTGCCAGCAGCCATGGGACAGGGAGGACTGAAGCTTTCTTT.